This record looks at one TCR beta chain sequence and its context. The antigen is not known. Trimming cost V 8 bases and J 4 bases, with 24 bases left between them. Looked up from germline, CDR1 is KGHDR and CDR2 is SFDVKD. The CDR3 extends over 17 amino acids. Preparation of the TCRbeta library was carried out with unique molecular identifiers. TCRdb analysed the PCR reads with MiXCR anew, one entry per CDR3 protein. The profile shows roughly 250,000 distinct CDR3 sequences, around 7.8% of them singletons. This sample is drawn from a study of T-cell reconstitution after alpha-beta-depleted transplantation in children. Study-level findings and limits: Certain patients had high TCRbeta diversity at day 60, and it came from recipient T cells and thymic progenitors that survived.

The chain couples TRBV24-1 to TRBJ2-3; D is unclear. The sequencing used PBMCs, mostly from graft donor cells, collected 180 days after TCRalphabeta/CD19-depleted stem cell transplant. The TCR comes from a male patient aged 10 to 17 who had a stem cell transplant for acute lymphoblastic leukemia, so the T cells may come from the graft donor. CDR3 DNA sequence: TGTGCCACCAATGTATCTTCGGGCTTAGTGGTGGCAGATACGCAGTATTTT. This sequence encodes CATNVSSGLVVADTQYF.